These 4 T cell receptor beta chains originate from one sample sequenced in a study of blood T cell repertoires in COVID-19. Produced via immunoSEQ multiplex PCR; TCRdb's table is partial and in-frame only. This table holds under 300,000 clones, approximately 79% found once. The specimen was peripheral blood. All receptors come from a woman aged 40-49 years with active or convalescent COVID-19.

This chain joins TRBV28 and TRBJ1-2; 7 bases agree with TRBD1. There are 14 residues in the CDR3. V lost 7 bases to trimming and J lost 7 bases; unmatched junction nucleotides: 12. Germline-derived CDR1 and CDR2 are MDHEN and SYDVKM. The CDR3 protein is CASTPGGILSGYTF. The DNA of the CDR3 is TGTGCCAGCACCCCAGGGGGAATTCTTAGTGGCTACACCTTC.

This clone was detected many times. The V and J genes are TRBV9 and TRBJ1-6; 9 positions agree with TRBD1. V trimming: 5 bases; J trimming: 6 bases; junction bases outside the gene matches: 6. Germline CDR1 and CDR2: SGDLS and YYNGEE. This CDR3 has 15 amino acids. CDR3 coding DNA: TGTGCCAGCAGTAGACAGGGGGGAGGTAATTCACCCCTCCACTTT. Protein product: CASSRQGGGNSPLHF. Drawing the rest from reference TRBV9 and TRBJ1-6, the complete variable domain is DSGVTQTPKHLITATGQRVTLRCSPRSGDLSVYWYQQSLDQGLQFLIQYYNGEERAKGNILERFSAQQFPDLHSELNLSSLELGDSALYFCASSRQGGGNSPLHFGNGTRLTVT.

The CDR3 bases are TGTGCCAGCAGCGCCGAGGGTACAGGGATCTCTGGAAACACCATATATTTT. It codes for CASSAEGTGISGNTIYF. The chain recombines TRBV7-2 with TRBJ1-3; D might be TRBD1 (6 bases). The V gene lost 5 bases and the J gene lost 0 bases, with 17 bases spanning the gap. Germline loops: CDR1 SGHTA, CDR2 FQGNSA. CDR3 length: 17 amino acids.

J is TRBJ2-3 and V is TRBV10-1, with D maybe TRBD2 (7 bases). The length of the CDR3 is 15 residues. Trimming shortened V by 1 base and J by 4 bases, and 12 bases separated the two germline ends. Looked up from germline, CDR1 is WNHNN and CDR2 is SYGVQD (reference sequence). In DNA form, the CDR3 reads TGCGCCAGCAGTGAGTTCGCGGGGGCGGCAGATACGCAGTATTTT. The encoded protein is CASSEFAGAADTQYF.